The rows below give T cell receptor beta chains drawn from one sample of a study of CD8 T cells in ankylosing spondylitis. TCRdb re-called the 5' RACE reads through MiXCR, storing one row per CDR3 protein. Of around 770,000 distinct CDR3 sequences listed, over 15% are singletons. Sequencing was performed on blood, either unsorted or a sorted T cell fraction (not recorded which). Receptors were obtained from a male donor with ankylosing spondylitis. Both conserved end residues are part of each CDR3. The order of the fields is V gene, D gene, clone size, J gene, CDR3 protein, CDR3 DNA. D genes are given only for firm matches. Part of the rows lack a size; the others show once, few, many or a class for expanded clones.

TRBV28	-	few	TRBJ1-2	CASTITRSYGYTF	TGTGCCAGCACGATAACCCGAAGTTATGGCTACACCTTC
TRBV3-1	-	-	TRBJ1-5	CASSAQGIRNQPQHF	TGTGCCAGCAGCGCCCAGGGGATCCGCAATCAGCCCCAGCATTTT
TRBV6-1	TRBD1	-	TRBJ2-1	CASGGFQTGDEQFF	TGTGCCAGCGGCGGATTTCAAACAGGGGATGAGCAGTTCTTC
TRBV4-1	-	few	TRBJ2-5	CASRPGSASETQYF	TGCGCCAGCCGACCAGGGTCTGCCAGTGAGACCCAGTACTTC
TRBV11-2	-	few	TRBJ2-7	CASSPINTQGPRGYEQYF	TGTGCCAGCAGCCCGATAAATACCCAGGGGCCTCGGGGCTACGAGCAGTACTTC
TRBV29-1	TRBD1	many	TRBJ2-7	CSGGQSYEQYF	TGCAGCGGGGGACAGTCCTACGAGCAGTACTTC
TRBV4-3	-	few	TRBJ1-1	CASSQAPDMNTEAFF	TGCGCCAGCAGCCAAGCGCCAGACATGAACACTGAAGCTTTCTTT
TRBV27	-	few	TRBJ1-1	CASSTFQGRTEAFF	TGTGCCAGCAGTACCTTCCAGGGGCGGACTGAAGCTTTCTTT
TRBV5-1	-	-	TRBJ2-3	CASSLPGGASTDTQYF	TGCGCCAGCAGCTTACCTGGCGGGGCAAGCACAGATACGCAGTATTTT
TRBV20-1	-	-	TRBJ2-4	CSASAAKNIQYF	TGCAGTGCTAGTGCGGCCAAAAACATTCAGTACTTC
TRBV20-1	TRBD2	-	TRBJ2-7	CSARSKNRDYAYEQYF	TGCAGTGCTAGGTCTAAAAACCGGGACTACGCCTACGAGCAGTACTTC
TRBV7-3	TRBD1	-	TRBJ2-3	CASSYTGAKGTDTQYF	TGTGCCAGCAGCTACACAGGGGCGAAGGGCACAGATACGCAGTATTTT
TRBV5-6	TRBD2	few	TRBJ2-7	CASSLVAGGAFLYSYEQYF	TGTGCCAGCAGCTTGGTAGCGGGAGGAGCCTTCCTTTACTCCTACGAGCAGTACTTC
TRBV7-9	TRBD1	many	TRBJ1-2	CASSLLQGAYGYTF	TGTGCCAGCAGCTTACTACAGGGGGCCTATGGCTACACCTTC
TRBV27	TRBD2	-	TRBJ2-3	CASSTWTSEGTDTQYF	TGTGCCAGCAGTACCTGGACTAGCGAGGGCACAGATACGCAGTATTTT
TRBV3-1	TRBD1	once	TRBJ1-3	CASSQDRLGTGFSGNTIYF	TGTGCCAGCAGCCAAGATCGGCTGGGGACAGGGTTCTCTGGAAACACCATATATTTT
TRBV5-5	-	-	TRBJ1-4	CASSLIRGELFF	TGTGCCAGCAGCTTAATAAGGGGGGAACTGTTTTTT
TRBV28	TRBD1	once	TRBJ1-5	CASSFSGTAWVQPQHF	TGTGCCAGCAGTTTCTCTGGGACAGCCTGGGTTCAGCCCCAGCATTTT
TRBV12-3/TRBV12-4	-	-	TRBJ1-2	CASSFRGPYGYTF	TGTGCCAGCAGTTTTAGGGGACCCTATGGCTACACCTTC
TRBV7-9	-	-	TRBJ2-2	CASSLVGELNTGELFF	TGTGCCAGCAGCTTAGTCGGAGAATTAAACACCGGGGAGCTGTTTTTT
TRBV12-3/TRBV12-4	-	once	TRBJ2-1	CASSFSFGVDSYNEQFF	TGTGCCAGCAGTTTTTCTTTCGGGGTGGACTCCTACAATGAGCAGTTCTTC
TRBV4-1	TRBD1	few	TRBJ2-3	CASSPGTGQSTDTQYF	TGCGCCAGCAGCCCCGGGACAGGGCAATCCACAGATACGCAGTATTTT
TRBV20-1	TRBD2	-	TRBJ2-7	CSARQGLAGAHEQYF	TGCAGTGCTAGACAAGGACTAGCGGGAGCCCACGAGCAGTACTTC
TRBV7-2	-	-	TRBJ1-5	CASSPYNQPQHF	TGTGCCAGCAGCCCCTACAATCAGCCCCAGCATTTT
TRBV14	-	-	TRBJ2-1	CASSTGVPSAYNEQFF	TGTGCCAGCAGCACCGGGGTTCCAAGCGCCTACAATGAGCAGTTCTTC
TRBV2	-	few	TRBJ2-7	CASSDGTTYEQYF	TGTGCCAGCAGTGATGGGACAACTTACGAGCAGTACTTC
TRBV7-2	-	few	TRBJ2-2	CASRMGNTGELFF	TGTGCCAGCAGAATGGGGAATACCGGGGAGCTGTTTTTT
TRBV20-1	-	-	TRBJ2-5	CSARVGETQYF	TGCAGTGCTAGAGTTGGGGAGACCCAGTACTTC
TRBV5-6	-	-	TRBJ1-2	CASSLVTTSYGYTF	TGTGCCAGCAGCTTGGTGACAACCTCGTATGGCTACACCTTC
TRBV20-1	-	few	TRBJ2-5	CSAHAGETQYF	TGCAGTGCTCACGCTGGGGAGACCCAGTACTTC
TRBV28	TRBD1	-	TRBJ2-7	CASIPLGQGSHEQYF	TGTGCCAGCATTCCCCTAGGACAGGGATCCCACGAGCAGTACTTC
TRBV4-2	-	-	TRBJ2-1	CASTQSRSSYNEQFF	TGTGCCAGCACCCAATCCAGAAGCTCCTACAATGAGCAGTTCTTC
TRBV28	TRBD2	few	TRBJ2-1	CASTIGLAATYNEQFF	TGTGCCAGCACCATAGGACTAGCGGCAACATACAATGAGCAGTTCTTC
TRBV4-3	-	-	TRBJ2-1	CASSQDQTPWTYNEQFF	TGCGCCAGCAGCCAAGATCAAACCCCTTGGACGTACAATGAGCAGTTCTTC
TRBV5-6	-	-	TRBJ2-3	CASSFVGGAQYF	TGTGCCAGCAGCTTTGTCGGGGGCGCGCAGTATTTT
TRBV5-1	-	-	TRBJ2-2	CASSLEAASPTGELFF	TGCGCCAGCAGCTTAGAGGCAGCGAGCCCAACCGGGGAGCTGTTTTTT
TRBV20-1	TRBD1	few	TRBJ2-2	CSARAPGQANTGELFF	TGCAGTGCTAGAGCCCCGGGACAGGCCAACACCGGGGAGCTGTTTTTT
TRBV27	-	-	TRBJ1-1	CASSLSTVTQGEAFF	TGTGCCAGCAGTTTATCAACCGTCACCCAGGGAGAAGCTTTCTTT
TRBV18	-	-	TRBJ1-1	CASSPLDSRNTEAFF	TGTGCCAGCTCACCGCTCGACAGTAGGAACACTGAAGCTTTCTTT
TRBV11-2	-	-	TRBJ2-5	CASSLGGTRQETQYF	TGTGCCAGCAGCTTAGGGGGGACTCGCCAAGAGACCCAGTACTTC